These 2 T cell receptor beta chains came from one sample sequenced in a study of blood T cells in healthy people across ages. With a J-beta primer mix and a sample-barcoded 5' primer, a second PCR ran 7 to 11 cycles. TCRdb re-called the 5' RACE reads with MiXCR, one entry per CDR3 protein. Among more than 700,000 distinct CDR3 sequences listed, about 45% were seen once. The sequencing sample was made of blood. These receptors all come from a man older than 75 in good health.

The chain has TRBV11-3 and TRBJ2-3; tentatively, D is TRBD2 (6 bases). CDR3 length: 12 residues. V gave up 3 bases and J gave up 14 bases, with 15 bases separating them. CDR1 and CDR2 from the germline V gene are SGHNT and YENEEA. The CDR3 DNA reads TGTGCCAGCAGCTTTCGGGACTCAGCGGTGTATTTT. Protein product: CASSFRDSAVYF.

This chain connects TRBV24-1 to TRBJ2-1; 10 nucleotides match TRBD2. Germline V gives CDR1 KGHDR, CDR2 SFDVKD. This CDR3 contains 15 residues. Trimming removed 3 bases from V and 5 bases from J; junction bases left unmatched: 3. The CDR3, as DNA: TGTGCCACCAGTGATGAACTAGCGGGGCACAATGAGCAGTTCTTC. Its protein product is CATSDELAGHNEQFF.